This entry features one T cell receptor (beta chain) sequence. Repertoires were generated with immunoSEQ multiplex PCR, while TCRdb's copy carries only in-frame clones and drops some. Altogether around 160,000 clones are present, 80% being singletons, with the ten largest covering less than 4%. Cohort 3 recovered donors had two negative PCRs, clearance, or symptom resolution. The data stem from a study of blood T cell repertoires in COVID-19. Turning to the study itself: In each case, the material was cDNA or gDNA derived from T cells, B-cell-depleted T cells, or PBMCs.

This receptor was identified in a woman aged 60 to 75 who had recovered from COVID-19. The sample was PBMCs or T cells enriched from blood (not recorded which).

The CDR3 loop is CASSESGEGYGYTF. For the CDR3, the DNA is TGTGCCAGCAGTGAATCAGGGGAAGGCTATGGCTACACCTTC. The rearrangement links TRBV6-1 to TRBJ1-2; D is possibly TRBD1 (6 bases). Germline V gene lookup returns CDR1 MNHNS and CDR2 SASEGT. The CDR3 is 14 amino acids. V lost 2 bases, J lost 4 bases, and 11 bases lay in between.